The 7 T cell receptor beta chains below all came from one sample that was sequenced in a study of T cell repertoires in cytomegalovirus infection. A single record per CDR3 protein comes from TCRdb applying MiXCR to the reads. The table includes around 140,000 distinct CDR3 sequences, about 32% detected once. The antigens these receptors bind are not known. Sequenced here: CD8+ T cells from cultured PBMCs, sampled from culture after CMV antigen stimulation. These receptors originate from a human donor in good health (CMV status not recorded). Some clones in this sample may be carry-over from other donors' samples.

The chain recombines TRBV12-3 or TRBV12-4 with TRBJ2-1; possible D gene TRBD2, 7 bases. The V end lost 5 bases, the J end lost 0 bases, and 14 bases lay between the germline ends. This CDR3 is 16 amino acids long. The CDR3: CASSPSGGSSYNEQFF. The CDR3 coding sequence is TGTGCCAGCAGTCCCTCGGGGGGCAGCTCCTACAATGAGCAGTTCTTC.

V usage is TRBV12-3 or TRBV12-4 and J usage is TRBJ2-3; D unclear. Trimming cost V 4 bases and J 4 bases, with 9 bases left between them. CDR3 length: 13 amino acids. In nucleotides, the CDR3 is TGTGCCAGCAGTTACGTGGTGGCAGATACGCAGTATTTT. This gives the protein CASSYVVADTQYF.

The chain joins TRBV19 to TRBJ1-2, with D unresolved. The CDR3 is 15 amino acids. Germline loops: CDR1 LNHDA, CDR2 SQIVND (reference sequence). V gave up 0 bases and J gave up 8 bases, with 16 bases separating them. This chain's CDR3 is CASSIDLGSVGGYTF. The CDR3 DNA is TGTGCCAGTAGTATAGATCTCGGGTCAGTCGGCGGCTACACCTTC.

This clonotype was found many times. J is TRBJ1-4 and V is TRBV7-2; TRBD1 aligns across 10 bases. Germline assignment: CDR1 SGHTA and CDR2 FQGNSA. Trimming cost V 5 bases and J 6 bases; bases outside gene matches: 3. The CDR3 length is 14 residues. This CDR3 reads CASSDRGLDEKLFF. The CDR3 DNA follows: TGTGCCAGCAGCGACAGGGGGCTTGATGAAAAACTGTTTTTT. Full variable domain (rest looked up from reference TRBV7-2 and TRBJ1-4): GAGVSQSPSNKVTEKGKDVELRCDPISGHTALYWYRQSLGQGLEFLIYFQGNSAPDKSGLPSDRFSAERTGGSVSTLTIQRTQQEDSAVYLCASSDRGLDEKLFFGSGTQLSVL.

Details on this clonotype: The CDR3 end shows no conserved phenylalanine or tryptophan, and so a read error is likely. CDR3 protein: CASSWDGSTNEKLFS. The DNA of the CDR3 is TGTGCCAGCAGTTGGGACGGCTCAACTAATGAAAAACTGTTTTCT. V is TRBV7-9 and J is TRBJ1-4; perhaps TRBD1 as D (5 bases). The germline CDR1 and CDR2 sequences are SEHNR and FQNEAQ (reference sequence). The CDR3 has 15 residues. Trimming stripped 6 bases from V and 0 bases from J, with 11 bases between.

This sequence joins TRBV6-5 and TRBJ2-5; 7 positions agree with TRBD1. The CDR3 consists of 14 residues. The V gene's germline CDR1 is MNHEY and CDR2 SVGAGI. V lost 3 bases and J lost 7; bases outside the gene matches: 8. CDR3 nucleotides: TGTGCCAGCAGTTATGGGACAGCATCGGGGACCCAGTACTTC. It codes for CASSYGTASGTQYF.

The V and J genes are TRBV7-9 and TRBJ1-1; no clear D gene. V gave up 0 bases and J gave up 0 bases, with 8 bases separating them. CDR1 and CDR2 (germline): SEHNR, FQNEAQ (reference sequence). The CDR3 length is 15 residues. As DNA, the CDR3 is TGTGCCAGCAGCTTAGCTACTGGGATGAACACTGAAGCTTTCTTT. Translating it yields CASSLATGMNTEAFF.